This T cell receptor (beta chain) was captured in a study of technical replicates of blood from a few donors. This table comes from immunoSEQ multiplex PCR, and its TCRdb copy is limited to in-frame clones, with some not included. Among some 96,000 clones listed, around 95% were seen once. The CDR3 sequence is 15 residues long. The V gene's germline CDR1 is SGHAT and CDR2 FQNNGV. Trimming took 1 base from V and 3 from J, leaving 13 bases between them. Sequenced sample: T cells isolated from PBMCs. The chain couples TRBV11-2 to TRBJ2-7, with D perhaps TRBD1 (5 bases). The source is a human donor in good health. The CDR3 sequence: CASSLGAGLIYEQYF. As DNA, the CDR3 is TGTGCCAGCAGCTTAGGTGCAGGGCTCATCTACGAGCAGTACTTC. Filled out from reference TRBV11-2 and TRBJ2-7, the complete variable domain reads EAGVAQSPRYKIIEKRQSVAFWCNPISGHATLYWYQQILGQGPKLLIQFQNNGVVDDSQLPKDRFSAERLKGVDSTLKIQPAKLEDSAVYLCASSLGAGLIYEQYFGPGTRLTVT.